This T cell receptor beta chain was captured by sequencing in a study of cytotoxic CD8 clonotypes in ibrutinib-treated CLL. Background on the study: After a median of about six years, roughly 15 patients stayed remitted and some 12 progressed; responses had been partial in around 25 and complete in 2. Points from the study as a whole: Public clonotypes occurred uncommonly; on treatment, they contracted or remained stable.

This CDR3 contains 15 residues. In germline, CDR1 is SGHDN, CDR2 FVKESK. The V end was cut by 0 bases, the J end by 8 bases, with 14 bases between. Investigators sought sequencing depths of between 1 in 200,000 and 1 in 1 million T cells. Profiling relied on immunoSEQ multiplex PCR, and the TCRdb table lists in-frame clones only, not all of them. The sample records more than 50,000 clones, less than 60% being singletons. As regards this clone: Its matching antigen is unknown.

Material: PBMCs, obtained after 12 months of ibrutinib treatment. The chain uses TRBV14 and TRBJ2-1; D unresolved. This TCR was recovered from a human donor with chronic lymphocytic leukemia. The CDR3 reads CASSQDVAIAYEQFF. CDR3 bases: TGTGCCAGCAGCCAAGACGTCGCCATAGCTTATGAGCAGTTCTTC.